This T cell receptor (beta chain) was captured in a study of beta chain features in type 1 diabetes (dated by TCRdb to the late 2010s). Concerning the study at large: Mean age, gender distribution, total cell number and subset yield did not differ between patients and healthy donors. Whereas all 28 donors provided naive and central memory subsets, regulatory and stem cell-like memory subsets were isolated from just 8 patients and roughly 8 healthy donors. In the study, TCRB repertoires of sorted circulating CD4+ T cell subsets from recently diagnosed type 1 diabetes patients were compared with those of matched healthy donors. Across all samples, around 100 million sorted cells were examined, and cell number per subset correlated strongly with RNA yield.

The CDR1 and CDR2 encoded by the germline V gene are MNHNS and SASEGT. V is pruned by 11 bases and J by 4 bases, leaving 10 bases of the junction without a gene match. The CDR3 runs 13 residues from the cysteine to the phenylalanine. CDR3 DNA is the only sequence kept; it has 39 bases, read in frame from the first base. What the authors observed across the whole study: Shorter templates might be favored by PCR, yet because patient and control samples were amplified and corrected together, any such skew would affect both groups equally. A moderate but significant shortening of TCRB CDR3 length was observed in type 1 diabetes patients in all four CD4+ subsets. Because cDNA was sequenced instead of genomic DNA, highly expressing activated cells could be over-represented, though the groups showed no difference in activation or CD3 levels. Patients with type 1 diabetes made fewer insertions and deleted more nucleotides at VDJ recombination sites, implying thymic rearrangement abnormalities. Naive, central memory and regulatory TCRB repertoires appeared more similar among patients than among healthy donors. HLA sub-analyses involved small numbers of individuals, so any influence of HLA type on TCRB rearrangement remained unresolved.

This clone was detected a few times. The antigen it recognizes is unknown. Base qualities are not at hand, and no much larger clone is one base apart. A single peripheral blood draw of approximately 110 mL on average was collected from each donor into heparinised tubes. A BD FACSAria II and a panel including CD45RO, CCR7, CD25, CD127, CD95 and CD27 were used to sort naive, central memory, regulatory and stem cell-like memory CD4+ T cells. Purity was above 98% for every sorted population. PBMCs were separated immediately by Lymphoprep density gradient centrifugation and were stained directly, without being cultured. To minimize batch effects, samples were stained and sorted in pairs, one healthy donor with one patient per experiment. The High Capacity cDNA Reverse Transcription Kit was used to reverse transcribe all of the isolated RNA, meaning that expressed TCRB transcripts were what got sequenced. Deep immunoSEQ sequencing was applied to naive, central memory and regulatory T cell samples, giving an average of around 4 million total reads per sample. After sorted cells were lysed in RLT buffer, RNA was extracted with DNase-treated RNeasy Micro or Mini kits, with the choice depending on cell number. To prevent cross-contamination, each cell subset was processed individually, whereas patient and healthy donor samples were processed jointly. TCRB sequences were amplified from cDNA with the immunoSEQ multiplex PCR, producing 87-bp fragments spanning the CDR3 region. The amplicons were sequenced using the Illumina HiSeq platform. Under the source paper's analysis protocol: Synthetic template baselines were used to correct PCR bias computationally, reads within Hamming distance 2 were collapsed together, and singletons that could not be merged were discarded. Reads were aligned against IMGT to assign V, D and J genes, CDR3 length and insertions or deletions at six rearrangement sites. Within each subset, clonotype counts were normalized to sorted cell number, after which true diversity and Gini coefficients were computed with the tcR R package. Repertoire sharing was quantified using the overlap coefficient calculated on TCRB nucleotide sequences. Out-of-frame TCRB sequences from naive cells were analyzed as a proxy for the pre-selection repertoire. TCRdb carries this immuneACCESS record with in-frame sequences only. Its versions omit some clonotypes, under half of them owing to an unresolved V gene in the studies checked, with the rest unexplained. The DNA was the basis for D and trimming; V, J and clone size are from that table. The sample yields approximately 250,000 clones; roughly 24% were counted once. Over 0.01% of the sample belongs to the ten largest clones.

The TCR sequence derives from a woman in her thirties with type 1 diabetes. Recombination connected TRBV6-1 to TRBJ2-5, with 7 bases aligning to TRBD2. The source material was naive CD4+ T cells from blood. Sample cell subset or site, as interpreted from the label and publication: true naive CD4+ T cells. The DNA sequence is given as TGTGCCCGAATGGGGGGGGACTTAGAGACCCAGTACTTC. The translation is CARMGGDLETQYF.